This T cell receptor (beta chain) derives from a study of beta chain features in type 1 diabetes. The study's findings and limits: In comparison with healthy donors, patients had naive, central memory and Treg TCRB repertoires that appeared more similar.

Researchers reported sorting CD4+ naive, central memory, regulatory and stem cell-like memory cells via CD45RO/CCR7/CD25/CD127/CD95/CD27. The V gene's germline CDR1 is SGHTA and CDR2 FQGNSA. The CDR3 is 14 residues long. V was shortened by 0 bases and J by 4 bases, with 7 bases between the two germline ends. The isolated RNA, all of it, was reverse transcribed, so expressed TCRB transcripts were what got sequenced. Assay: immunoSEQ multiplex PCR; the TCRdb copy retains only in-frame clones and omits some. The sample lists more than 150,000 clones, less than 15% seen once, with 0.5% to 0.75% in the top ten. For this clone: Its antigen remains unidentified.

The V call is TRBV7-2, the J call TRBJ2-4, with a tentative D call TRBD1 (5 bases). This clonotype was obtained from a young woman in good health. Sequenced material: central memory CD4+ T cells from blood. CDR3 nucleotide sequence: TGTGCCAGCAGCTTAGCACAGGAAAAAAACATTCAGTACTTC. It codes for CASSLAQEKNIQYF.